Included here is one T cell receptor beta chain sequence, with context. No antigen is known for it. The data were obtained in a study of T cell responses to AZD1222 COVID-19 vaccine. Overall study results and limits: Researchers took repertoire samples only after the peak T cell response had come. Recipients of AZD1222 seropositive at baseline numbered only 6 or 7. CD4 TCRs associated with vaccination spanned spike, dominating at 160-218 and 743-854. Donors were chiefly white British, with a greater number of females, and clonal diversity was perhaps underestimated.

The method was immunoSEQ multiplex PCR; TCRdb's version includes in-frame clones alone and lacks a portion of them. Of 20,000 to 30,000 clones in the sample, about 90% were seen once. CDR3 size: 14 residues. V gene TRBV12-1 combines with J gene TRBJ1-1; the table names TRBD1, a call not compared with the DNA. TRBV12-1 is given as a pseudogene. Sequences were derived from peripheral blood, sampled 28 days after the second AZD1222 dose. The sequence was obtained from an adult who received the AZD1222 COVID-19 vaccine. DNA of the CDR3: TGTGCCAGCAGCTTGCGGACAGGCGTCACTGAAGCTTTCTTT. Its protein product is CASSLRTGVTEAFF.